This TCR beta chain was sequenced during a study of T cells in Graves' hyperthyroidism and ophthalmopathy. On the study more broadly: The initial diagnosis was the point when peripheral blood was collected, ahead of any treatment. Broader study findings: With a median lead of around 6.7 months before onset, the model predicted ophthalmopathy. A 13 V-J model separated ophthalmopathy from stable hyperthyroidism.

The CDR3 has 14 residues. The ends were cut back, 4 bases at V and 4 bases at J, with 13 bases in the middle. The V gene's germline CDR1 is MNHEY and CDR2 SMNVEV (reference sequence). Newly diagnosed patients aged 18 to 65 had hyperthyroidism of under 2 months' duration. Amplification yielded TCR beta CDR3 regions, with RNA transcripts as the source. The HTBI primer set served for first-round RT-PCR of the TCR CDR3. Via MiXCR, TCRdb re-called the multiplex PCR reads, giving one row per CDR3 protein. The sample gives more than 350,000 distinct CDR3 sequences, about a sixth of which show up once; around a third is in the top ten. In its sample, this clonotype was seen many times. The antigen is unknown.

Sequencing was done on a sample of blood. The receptor's source is a woman younger than 45 with Graves' hyperthyroidism that later progressed to Graves' ophthalmopathy. V gene TRBV27 combines with J gene TRBJ1-1, with D possibly being TRBD1 (5 bases). CDR3: CASSYFAGSTEAFF. CDR3 DNA: TGTGCCAGCAGTTACTTTGCAGGGTCCACTGAAGCTTTCTTT.